Listed below are T cell receptor beta chains from one sample, sequenced in a study of shared clonotypes between healthy human individuals. Clones were read by immunoSEQ multiplex PCR, and TCRdb kept only the in-frame ones, dropping some. The profile shows over 2 million clones, just under 95% of them singletons. The sequencing input was naive CD4+ T cells from PBMCs. The source of these receptors is a man between 18 and 35 years old in good health. Some clones in this sample may be carry-over from other donors' samples. The CDR3 runs from the conserved cysteine through the conserved F or W. A D gene is named only where the DNA matches it firmly.

d_call: TRBD1
j_call: TRBJ2-7
cdr3_length: 14
v_call: TRBV11-3
cdr3_aa: CASSLGQGAYEQYF
cdr3_nt: TGTGCCAGCAGCCTGGGACAGGGGGCCTACGAGCAGTACTTC

d_call: NA
j_call: TRBJ2-1
cdr3_length: 10
v_call: TRBV29-1
cdr3_aa: CSVGVQEQFF
cdr3_nt: TGCAGCGTTGGGGTGCAAGAGCAGTTCTTC

d_call: NA
j_call: TRBJ1-1
cdr3_length: 14
v_call: TRBV19
cdr3_aa: CASTQLARGPEAFF
cdr3_nt: TGTGCCAGTACCCAACTAGCAAGGGGCCCTGAAGCTTTCTTT

d_call: NA
j_call: TRBJ1-3
cdr3_length: 15
v_call: TRBV28
cdr3_aa: CASIFGWQGGNTIYF
cdr3_nt: TGTGCCAGCATCTTTGGTTGGCAGGGGGGAAACACCATATATTTT

d_call: NA
j_call: TRBJ1-2
cdr3_length: 12
v_call: TRBV28
cdr3_aa: CASSSPSYGYTF
cdr3_nt: TGTGCCAGCAGTTCCCCAAGCTATGGCTACACCTTC

d_call: NA
j_call: TRBJ2-6
cdr3_length: 15
v_call: TRBV30
cdr3_aa: CAWSPRMAVVNVLTF
cdr3_nt: TGTGCCTGGAGTCCCAGGATGGCGGTAGTCAACGTCCTGACTTTC

d_call: NA
j_call: TRBJ2-3
cdr3_length: 11
v_call: TRBV28
cdr3_aa: CASTVRDTQYF
cdr3_nt: TGTGCCAGCACCGTGCGGGATACGCAGTATTTT

d_call: TRBD2
j_call: TRBJ2-2
cdr3_length: 17
v_call: TRBV11-1
cdr3_aa: CASSLAGTTLNTGELFF
cdr3_nt: TGTGCCAGCAGCTTAGCGGGGACTACCTTGAACACCGGGGAGCTGTTTTTT

d_call: TRBD1
j_call: TRBJ1-5
cdr3_length: 14
v_call: TRBV28
cdr3_aa: CASNTGAGNQPQHF
cdr3_nt: TGTGCCAGCAACACAGGGGCAGGCAATCAGCCCCAGCATTTT

d_call: NA
j_call: TRBJ1-6
cdr3_length: 16
v_call: TRBV4-3
cdr3_aa: CASSQDFVGVRSPLHF
cdr3_nt: TGCGCCAGCAGCCAAGATTTTGTAGGGGTTCGTTCACCCCTCCACTTT

d_call: NA
j_call: TRBJ1-1
cdr3_length: 13
v_call: TRBV6-6
cdr3_aa: CASSYEAVQLAFF
cdr3_nt: TGTGCCAGCAGTTACGAGGCCGTCCAACTAGCTTTCTTT

d_call: TRBD1
j_call: TRBJ2-7
cdr3_length: 14
v_call: TRBV2
cdr3_aa: CASSLGQGSYEQYF
cdr3_nt: TGTGCCAGCAGTCTCGGACAGGGTTCCTACGAGCAGTACTTC

d_call: NA
j_call: TRBJ2-1
cdr3_length: 16
v_call: TRBV5-1
cdr3_aa: CASSLDIARTYNEQFF
cdr3_nt: TGCGCCAGCAGCTTGGACATAGCGCGTACCTACAATGAGCAGTTCTTC

d_call: NA
j_call: TRBJ2-2
cdr3_length: 15
v_call: TRBV7-2
cdr3_aa: CASSLGGVRGRELFF
cdr3_nt: TGTGCCAGCAGCCTAGGGGGGGTACGAGGAAGGGAGCTGTTTTTT

d_call: TRBD2
j_call: TRBJ2-1
cdr3_length: 16
v_call: TRBV9
cdr3_aa: CASSVSSGSSYNEQFF
cdr3_nt: TGTGCCAGCAGCGTTTCTAGCGGGAGTTCCTACAATGAGCAGTTCTTC

d_call: TRBD1
j_call: TRBJ1-5
cdr3_length: 11
v_call: TRBV28
cdr3_aa: CAIGDGTAQHF
cdr3_nt: TGTGCCATCGGAGACGGGACAGCCCAGCATTTT

d_call: NA
j_call: TRBJ1-2
cdr3_length: 9
v_call: TRBV5-3
cdr3_aa: CARRSGYTF
cdr3_nt: TGTGCCAGACGTAGCGGCTACACCTTC